The 12 T cell receptor beta chains below come from one sample, sequenced in a study of identifying expanded T cells in peripheral blood. Measured with immunoSEQ multiplex PCR; TCRdb has only the in-frame clones, and not every one. The sample holds about 90,000 clones, 85% seen once. The sequenced sample was blood. These receptors were collected from a person aged 18 to 69 in good health.

The CDR3 is CASSLTLGGSEQYF. The DNA of the CDR3 is TGTGCCAGCAGCCTAACGCTCGGGGGGAGCGAGCAGTACTTC. V usage is TRBV11-3 and J usage is TRBJ2-7; 7 positions agree with TRBD2. V lost 5 bases to trimming and J lost 6 bases; unmatched junction nucleotides: 10. CDR3 length: 14 residues. Germline assignment: CDR1 SGHNT and CDR2 YENEEA.

The rearrangement links TRBV7-2 to TRBJ2-5; 7 nucleotides match TRBD2. V shed 8 bases, J shed 5 bases, and the junction held 8 bases outside the gene matches. The CDR3 runs to 13 residues. Germline CDR1 and CDR2: SGHTA and FQGNSA. CDR3 residues: CASGGEPWETQYF. CDR3 bases: TGTGCCAGCGGGGGGGAACCATGGGAGACCCAGTACTTC. Using reference TRBV7-2 and TRBJ2-5 for the parts outside the CDR3, the full variable domain is GAGVSQSPSNKVTEKGKDVELRCDPISGHTALYWYRQSLGQGLEFLIYFQGNSAPDKSGLPSDRFSAERTGGSVSTLTIQRTQQEDSAVYLCASGGEPWETQYFGPGTRLLVL.

This sequence joins TRBV18 and TRBJ2-1; D gene uncertain. The V end lost 3 bases, the J end lost 4 bases, and 13 bases lay between the germline ends. Germline CDR1 reads KGHSH; CDR2 reads LQKENI. The CDR3 has 15 amino acids. CDR3 coding DNA: TGTGCCAGCTCACCCCCCTGGGCCAATTACAATGAGCAGTTCTTC. This encodes CASSPPWANYNEQFF.

This chain connects TRBV6-6 to TRBJ1-2; 10 bases align to TRBD1. Germline trimming cut 7 bases from V and 6 bases from J; bases unmatched to any gene: 8. The V gene's germline CDR1 is MNHNY and CDR2 SVGAGI (reference sequence). This CDR3 has 14 amino acids. The CDR3 loop is CASNDRGRVHGYTF. The CDR3 DNA follows: TGTGCCAGCAATGACAGGGGGCGCGTCCATGGCTACACCTTC.

The genes are TRBV11-3 and TRBJ2-7; tentatively, D is TRBD2 (7 bases). The CDR3 runs to 17 residues. Trimming removed 5 bases from V and 4 bases from J, with 24 bases in between. CDR1 and CDR2 (germline): SGHNT, YENEEA. CDR3 in amino acids: CASSPRGGAADHYEQYF. DNA for the CDR3: TGTGCCAGCAGCCCCCGAGGGGGGGCAGCGGACCATTACGAGCAGTACTTC.

This sequence joins TRBV19 and TRBJ1-1, with D unresolved. The CDR3 runs 13 residues. Per the germline V gene, CDR1 is LNHDA and CDR2 is SQIVND (reference sequence). V lost 5 bases and J lost 7, with 14 bases in between. The CDR3 reads CASSATVNREAFF. The CDR3 DNA reads as TGTGCCAGTAGTGCCACAGTGAACCGTGAAGCTTTCTTT.

With regard to this clone: Additional DNA sequences in this sample encode the identical CDR3. The rearrangement joins TRBV5-1 to TRBJ1-1; a possible D gene is TRBD1 (5 bases). This CDR3 spans 14 amino acids. Per the germline V gene, CDR1 is SGHRS and CDR2 is YFSETQ. V was pared by 4 bases and J by 4 bases, with 14 bases between. In DNA, the CDR3 is TGCGCCAGCAGCCTGCAGGGTGTGGGCACTGAAGCTTTCTTT. Its protein is CASSLQGVGTEAFF. Based on the CDR3 plus reference TRBV5-1 and TRBJ1-1, the full variable domain is KAGVTQTPRYLIKTRGQQVTLSCSPISGHRSVSWYQQTPGQGLQFLFEYFSETQRNKGNFPGRFSGRQFSNSRSEMNVSTLELGDSALYLCASSLQGVGTEAFFGQGTRLTVV.

J is TRBJ2-6 and V is TRBV6-5; 7 bases are shared with TRBD2. Germline-derived CDR1 and CDR2 are MNHEY and SVGAGI. The CDR3 length is 14 residues. The junction had 5 bases not matched to a gene; V was cut back by 0 bases and J by 12 bases. DNA for the CDR3: TGTGCCAGCAGTTACTCGACCGGGGGGTCCGTCCTGACTTTC. Its protein product is CASSYSTGGSVLTF.

The chain recombines TRBV19 with TRBJ2-7, with D perhaps TRBD1 (5 bases). V was shortened by 5 bases and J by 0 bases, with 14 bases between the two germline ends. This CDR3 comprises 15 residues. Germline CDR1 is LNHDA and CDR2 is SQIVND (reference sequence). The CDR3: CASSFRDYSSYEQYF. In DNA, the CDR3 is TGTGCCAGTAGTTTCAGGGATTACTCCTCCTACGAGCAGTACTTC.

This chain connects TRBV25-1 to TRBJ2-6; D uncertain. Germline V gene data show CDR1 as MGHDK and CDR2 as SYGVNS. The CDR3 is 15 residues long. Trimming shortened V by 3 bases and J by 4 bases, and 10 bases separated the two germline ends. Here the CDR3 DNA reads TGTGCCAGCAGTGATAGAGTTTCCGGGGCCAACGTCCTGACTTTC. Amino acids: CASSDRVSGANVLTF.

The V gene is TRBV2, the J gene TRBJ1-2, with D possibly TRBD1 on 5 matching bases. V was clipped by 7 bases and J by 0 bases, with 15 bases between them. Per germline, CDR1 SNHLY and CDR2 FYNNEI. The CDR3 has 15 residues. The CDR3 DNA follows: TGTGCCAGCAACGGGGGTCTCGGAGCTAACTATGGCTACACCTTC. Translating gives CASNGGLGANYGYTF.

The chain joins TRBV4-1 to TRBJ2-5; 7 positions agree with TRBD1. V shed 5 bases, J shed 11 bases, and the junction held 5 bases outside the gene matches. CDR3 size: 11 residues. Germline V gene sequence: CDR1 MGHRA, CDR2 YSYEKL. Written as DNA, the CDR3 is TGCGCCAGCAGCAATCCGGGACAGCAGTACTTC. Its translation: CASSNPGQQYF.